The rows below give T cell receptor beta chains drawn from one sample of a study of blood T cell repertoires in COVID-19. Profiled with immunoSEQ multiplex PCR; TCRdb holds only in-frame clones, not every one. This sample has 300,000 to 400,000 clones, with 75% to 90% found just once. The sequenced sample consisted of peripheral blood. Receptors originate from a woman aged 50 to 65 with COVID-19, enrolled during active disease. The CDR3 runs from the conserved cysteine through the conserved F or W. A D gene is named only where the DNA matches it firmly. The size entry is marked missing in some rows and otherwise reads once, few, many or a size class.

cdr3_aa: CASSARDRVYNEQFF
cdr3_nt: TGTGCCAGCAGCGCCCGGGACAGGGTTTACAATGAGCAGTTCTTC
j_call: TRBJ2-1
clone_size: -
d_call: TRBD1
v_call: TRBV7-3
cdr3_length: 15

cdr3_aa: CASSLDISFGQGGGDAFF
cdr3_nt: TGTGCCAGCAGCTTAGATATTTCGTTTGGCCAGGGTGGCGGAGATGCTTTCTTT
j_call: TRBJ1-1
clone_size: -
d_call: -
v_call: TRBV11-2
cdr3_length: 18

cdr3_aa: CASSLRQGVVSSPLHF
cdr3_nt: TGTGCCAGCAGCTTACGACAGGGTGTGGTCAGTTCACCCCTCCACTTT
j_call: TRBJ1-6
clone_size: -
d_call: TRBD1
v_call: TRBV7-2
cdr3_length: 16

cdr3_aa: CASSTPYTGELFF
cdr3_nt: TGTGCCAGTAGTACCCCATACACCGGGGAGCTGTTTTTT
j_call: TRBJ2-2
clone_size: once
d_call: -
v_call: TRBV19
cdr3_length: 13

cdr3_aa: CASTLGRLSTDTQYF
cdr3_nt: TGTGCCAGCACCTTGGGGCGCCTAAGCACAGATACGCAGTATTTT
j_call: TRBJ2-3
clone_size: -
d_call: -
v_call: TRBV27
cdr3_length: 15

cdr3_aa: CATSIYSGREETQYF
cdr3_nt: TGTGCCACCAGCATATATAGCGGGAGGGAAGAGACCCAGTACTTC
j_call: TRBJ2-5
clone_size: -
d_call: TRBD2
v_call: TRBV10-3
cdr3_length: 15

cdr3_aa: CASSQAGAGVADTQYF
cdr3_nt: TGTGCCAGCAGCCAAGCAGGGGCAGGGGTCGCAGATACGCAGTATTTT
j_call: TRBJ2-3
clone_size: -
d_call: -
v_call: TRBV3-1/TRBV3-2
cdr3_length: 16

cdr3_aa: CASSYWDRAQETQYF
cdr3_nt: TGTGCCAGCAGTTACTGGGACAGGGCCCAAGAGACCCAGTACTTC
j_call: TRBJ2-5
clone_size: -
d_call: TRBD1
v_call: TRBV6-6
cdr3_length: 15

cdr3_aa: CASSLRAGAQHF
cdr3_nt: TGTGCCAGCAGCTTAAGAGCGGGGGCCCAGCATTTT
j_call: TRBJ1-5
clone_size: once
d_call: -
v_call: TRBV7-9
cdr3_length: 12

cdr3_aa: CASSPGTGVTGELFF
cdr3_nt: TGTGCCAGCAGCCCCGGGACAGGGGTCACCGGGGAGCTGTTTTTT
j_call: TRBJ2-2
clone_size: -
d_call: TRBD1
v_call: TRBV13
cdr3_length: 15

cdr3_aa: CASSLSGGNYEQYF
cdr3_nt: TGTGCCAGCAGCTTGAGCGGTGGGAATTACGAGCAGTACTTC
j_call: TRBJ2-7
clone_size: -
d_call: -
v_call: TRBV5-5
cdr3_length: 14

cdr3_aa: CASGQRDRSNQPQHF
cdr3_nt: TGTGCCAGTGGCCAGCGGGACCGCAGCAATCAGCCCCAGCATTTT
j_call: TRBJ1-5
clone_size: -
d_call: -
v_call: TRBV19
cdr3_length: 15

cdr3_aa: CASGLAGGNRPQHF
cdr3_nt: TGTGCTAGTGGTTTGGCGGGCGGGAATAGGCCCCAGCATTTT
j_call: TRBJ1-5
clone_size: -
d_call: -
v_call: TRBV12-5
cdr3_length: 14

cdr3_aa: CASSPQAGGPGEQFF
cdr3_nt: TGTGCCAGCAGCCCCCAGGCGGGAGGGCCAGGCGAGCAGTTCTTC
j_call: TRBJ2-1
clone_size: -
d_call: TRBD2
v_call: TRBV5-4
cdr3_length: 15

cdr3_aa: CASSSRTGDGYTF
cdr3_nt: TGTGCCAGCAGCTCGAGGACGGGGGACGGCTACACCTTC
j_call: TRBJ1-2
clone_size: -
d_call: -
v_call: TRBV9
cdr3_length: 13

cdr3_aa: CASSLRARDFINEKLFF
cdr3_nt: TGTGCCAGCAGCTTACGTGCAAGGGACTTTATTAATGAAAAACTGTTTTTT
j_call: TRBJ1-4
clone_size: -
d_call: -
v_call: TRBV11-2
cdr3_length: 17

cdr3_aa: CASTRRGQYSNQPQHF
cdr3_nt: TGTGCCAGTACCCGTAGAGGACAATATAGCAATCAGCCCCAGCATTTT
j_call: TRBJ1-5
clone_size: -
d_call: -
v_call: TRBV19
cdr3_length: 16

cdr3_aa: CSVGARGLTEAFF
cdr3_nt: TGCAGCGTCGGAGCCAGGGGGCTTACTGAAGCTTTCTTT
j_call: TRBJ1-1
clone_size: -
d_call: TRBD1
v_call: TRBV29-1
cdr3_length: 13

cdr3_aa: CASSIGGLVLTGELFF
cdr3_nt: TGTGCCAGCAGCATCGGGGGGTTGGTGCTCACCGGGGAGCTGTTTTTT
j_call: TRBJ2-2
clone_size: -
d_call: TRBD2
v_call: TRBV13
cdr3_length: 16

cdr3_aa: CASSDYRDNEQFF
cdr3_nt: TGTGCCAGCAGTGATTACCGGGACAATGAGCAGTTCTTC
j_call: TRBJ2-1
clone_size: -
d_call: -
v_call: TRBV2
cdr3_length: 13

cdr3_aa: CASSLGTGGAGTEAFF
cdr3_nt: TGCGCCAGCAGCTTGGGGACAGGGGGCGCTGGGACTGAAGCTTTCTTT
j_call: TRBJ1-1
clone_size: -
d_call: TRBD1
v_call: TRBV5-1
cdr3_length: 16

cdr3_aa: CASTRQGESYGYTF
cdr3_nt: TGTGCCAGCACCCGACAGGGTGAGAGTTATGGCTACACCTTC
j_call: TRBJ1-2
clone_size: once
d_call: TRBD1
v_call: TRBV6-5
cdr3_length: 14

cdr3_aa: CASSFGTSGSVKTQYF
cdr3_nt: TGCGCCAGCAGCTTCGGGACTAGCGGGAGTGTGAAGACCCAGTACTTC
j_call: TRBJ2-5
clone_size: -
d_call: TRBD2
v_call: TRBV5-1
cdr3_length: 16

cdr3_aa: CASSLGQGQNQPQHF
cdr3_nt: TGTGCCAGCAGCCTAGGACAGGGCCAAAATCAGCCCCAGCATTTT
j_call: TRBJ1-5
clone_size: -
d_call: TRBD1
v_call: TRBV7-9
cdr3_length: 15

cdr3_aa: CASSYSSIAGGAKNIQYF
cdr3_nt: TGTGCCAGCAGTTACTCGAGTATAGCGGGAGGGGCCAAAAACATTCAGTACTTC
j_call: TRBJ2-4
clone_size: -
d_call: TRBD2
v_call: TRBV6-2/TRBV6-3
cdr3_length: 18

cdr3_aa: CASSLGSGSSYEQYF
cdr3_nt: TGCGCCAGCAGCTTGGGCAGCGGCAGCTCCTACGAGCAGTACTTC
j_call: TRBJ2-7
clone_size: -
d_call: -
v_call: TRBV5-1
cdr3_length: 15

cdr3_aa: CASSEAGGRYQPQHF
cdr3_nt: TGTGCCAGCAGTGAAGCGGGGGGTCGGTATCAGCCCCAGCATTTT
j_call: TRBJ1-5
clone_size: -
d_call: -
v_call: TRBV6-1
cdr3_length: 15

cdr3_aa: CASSLQGAASPLHF
cdr3_nt: TGTGCCAGCAGCCTACAGGGGGCCGCTTCACCCCTCCACTTT
j_call: TRBJ1-6
clone_size: -
d_call: TRBD1
v_call: TRBV27
cdr3_length: 14

cdr3_aa: CASSLQGNEKLFF
cdr3_nt: TGTGCCAGCAGCCTACAGGGGAATGAAAAACTGTTTTTT
j_call: TRBJ1-4
clone_size: -
d_call: TRBD1
v_call: TRBV11-3
cdr3_length: 13

cdr3_aa: CASSPAPGDSYEQYF
cdr3_nt: TGTGCCAGCAGCCCCGCCCCCGGGGACTCCTACGAGCAGTACTTC
j_call: TRBJ2-7
clone_size: -
d_call: -
v_call: TRBV13
cdr3_length: 15

cdr3_aa: CASSQTGASGYEQYF
cdr3_nt: TGTGCCAGCAGTCAAACAGGGGCGAGTGGCTACGAGCAGTACTTC
j_call: TRBJ2-7
clone_size: -
d_call: TRBD1
v_call: TRBV27
cdr3_length: 15

cdr3_aa: CASSQAPGTGDGYTF
cdr3_nt: TGCGCCAGCAGCCAAGCCCCCGGGACAGGAGATGGCTACACCTTC
j_call: TRBJ1-2
clone_size: -
d_call: TRBD1
v_call: TRBV4-1
cdr3_length: 15

cdr3_aa: CASSLRGERNSPLHF
cdr3_nt: TGTGCCAGCAGCTTGCGGGGGGAGAGAAATTCACCCCTCCACTTT
j_call: TRBJ1-6
clone_size: -
d_call: -
v_call: TRBV5-4
cdr3_length: 15

cdr3_aa: CASRWVGETQYF
cdr3_nt: TGTGCCAGCCGCTGGGTCGGGGAGACCCAGTACTTC
j_call: TRBJ2-5
clone_size: -
d_call: -
v_call: TRBV12-3/TRBV12-4
cdr3_length: 12

cdr3_aa: CASSLETSSAYEQYF
cdr3_nt: TGTGCCAGCAGCTTAGAAACTAGCTCGGCTTACGAGCAGTACTTC
j_call: TRBJ2-7
clone_size: many
d_call: -
v_call: TRBV7-8
cdr3_length: 15

cdr3_aa: CASSPAGFGNEQFF
cdr3_nt: TGTGCCAGCAGTCCCGCAGGGTTCGGCAATGAGCAGTTCTTC
j_call: TRBJ2-1
clone_size: -
d_call: -
v_call: TRBV6-5
cdr3_length: 14

cdr3_aa: CASSSWGGRDEKLFF
cdr3_nt: TGTGCCAGCAGTTCGTGGGGCGGAAGAGATGAAAAACTGTTTTTT
j_call: TRBJ1-4
clone_size: -
d_call: -
v_call: TRBV6-5
cdr3_length: 15

cdr3_aa: CASSFRVGGYTF
cdr3_nt: TGTGCCAGTAGTTTCAGGGTAGGCGGCTACACCTTC
j_call: TRBJ1-2
clone_size: once
d_call: -
v_call: TRBV19
cdr3_length: 12

cdr3_aa: CATSDRQGPGYTF
cdr3_nt: TGTGCCACCAGTGATCGACAGGGTCCGGGCTACACCTTC
j_call: TRBJ1-2
clone_size: -
d_call: TRBD1
v_call: TRBV24-1
cdr3_length: 13

cdr3_aa: CASSLDRLAGFSPYNEQFF
cdr3_nt: TGTGCCAGCAGCTTAGATAGACTAGCGGGATTCTCCCCCTACAATGAGCAGTTCTTC
j_call: TRBJ2-1
clone_size: -
d_call: TRBD2
v_call: TRBV7-6
cdr3_length: 19